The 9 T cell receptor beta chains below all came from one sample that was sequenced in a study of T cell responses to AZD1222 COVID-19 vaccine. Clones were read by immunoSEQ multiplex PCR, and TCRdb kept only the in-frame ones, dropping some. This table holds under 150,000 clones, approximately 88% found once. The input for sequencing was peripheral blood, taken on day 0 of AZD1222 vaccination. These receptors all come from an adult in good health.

The CDR3 spells CASSLARETEAFF. The CDR3 DNA reads TGTGCCAGCAGCTTAGCGAGGGAAACTGAAGCTTTCTTT. The V call is TRBV7-2, the J call TRBJ1-1; D not resolved. The germline V gene has CDR1 SGHTA and CDR2 FQGNSA. This CDR3 has 13 residues. V lost 0 bases and J lost 5, with 7 bases in between.

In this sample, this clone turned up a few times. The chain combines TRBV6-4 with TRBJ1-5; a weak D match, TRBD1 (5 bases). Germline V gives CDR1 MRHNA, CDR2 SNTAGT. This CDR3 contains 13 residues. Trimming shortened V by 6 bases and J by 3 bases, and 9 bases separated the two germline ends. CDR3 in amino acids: CASSPGPNQPQHF. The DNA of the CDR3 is TGTGCCAGCAGCCCGGGACCCAATCAGCCCCAGCATTTT.

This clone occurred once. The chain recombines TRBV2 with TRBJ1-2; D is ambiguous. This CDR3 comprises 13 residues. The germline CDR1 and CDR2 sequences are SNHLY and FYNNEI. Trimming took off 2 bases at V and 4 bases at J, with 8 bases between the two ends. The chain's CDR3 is CASSERNRYGYTF. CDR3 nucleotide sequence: TGTGCCAGCAGTGAAAGGAACCGCTATGGCTACACCTTC.

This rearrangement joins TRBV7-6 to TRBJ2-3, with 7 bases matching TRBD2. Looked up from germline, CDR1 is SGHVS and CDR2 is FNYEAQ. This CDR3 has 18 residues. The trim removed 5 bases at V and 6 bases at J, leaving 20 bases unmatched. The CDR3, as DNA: TGTGCCAGCAGCGCGCGCGCGAGGACTAGTTTTTCTCATGATACGCAGTATTTT. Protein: CASSARARTSFSHDTQYF.

The CDR3 DNA reads TGTGCCAGTAGAGACAGGGCAAATCAGCCCCAGCATTTT. Protein: CASRDRANQPQHF. The rearrangement links TRBV19 to TRBJ1-5; 7 positions match TRBD1. This CDR3 region has 13 residues. J gave up 4 bases and V 6 bases, and 3 bases lay outside the gene matches. Per the germline V gene, CDR1 is LNHDA and CDR2 is SQIVND (reference sequence).

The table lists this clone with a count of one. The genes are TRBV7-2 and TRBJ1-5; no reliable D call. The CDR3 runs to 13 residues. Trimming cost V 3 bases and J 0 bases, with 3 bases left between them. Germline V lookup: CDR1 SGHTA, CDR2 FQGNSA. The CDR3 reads CASSFSSNQPQHF. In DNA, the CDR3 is TGTGCCAGCAGCTTCAGTAGCAATCAGCCCCAGCATTTT. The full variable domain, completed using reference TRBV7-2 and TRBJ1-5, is GAGVSQSPSNKVTEKGKDVELRCDPISGHTALYWYRQSLGQGLEFLIYFQGNSAPDKSGLPSDRFSAERTGGSVSTLTIQRTQQEDSAVYLCASSFSSNQPQHFGDGTRLSIL.

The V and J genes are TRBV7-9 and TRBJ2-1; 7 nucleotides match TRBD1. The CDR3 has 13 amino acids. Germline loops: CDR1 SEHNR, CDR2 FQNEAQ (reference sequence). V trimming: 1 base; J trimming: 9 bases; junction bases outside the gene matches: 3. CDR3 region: CASSLVGGREQFF. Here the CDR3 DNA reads TGTGCCAGCAGCTTAGTAGGGGGCCGTGAGCAGTTCTTC.

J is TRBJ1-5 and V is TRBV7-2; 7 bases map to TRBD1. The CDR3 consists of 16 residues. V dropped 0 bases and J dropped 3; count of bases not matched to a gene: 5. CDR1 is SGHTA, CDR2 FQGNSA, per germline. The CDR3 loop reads CASSLARTGNNQPQHF. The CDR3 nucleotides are TGTGCCAGCAGCTTAGCTAGGACAGGAAACAATCAGCCCCAGCATTTT.

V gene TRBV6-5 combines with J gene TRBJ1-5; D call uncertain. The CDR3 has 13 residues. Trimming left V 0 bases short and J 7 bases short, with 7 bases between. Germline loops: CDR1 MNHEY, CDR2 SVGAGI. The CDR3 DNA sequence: TGTGCCAGCAGTTACTCGGGCAGCCAGCCCCAGCATTTT. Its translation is CASSYSGSQPQHF.